The T cell receptor beta chain under discussion was sequenced for a study of CD8 T cells in Susac syndrome. In the study overall: Each patient with Susac syndrome, at the time of blood draw, was therapy-naive, on corticosteroids, or on intravenous immunoglobulin alone.

Random hexamers served to reverse transcribe roughly 0.5 to 1 ug RNA. A single record per CDR3 protein comes from TCRdb applying MiXCR to the immunoSEQ multiplex PCR reads. The table includes fewer than 200,000 distinct CDR3 sequences, 90% to 95% detected once. CD8+ and CD4+ T cells taken from blood had their TCR beta sequenced. The CD8+ and CD4+ T cells were isolated magnetically using a negative isolation approach, whereas the TEMRA cells were enriched by FACS. Study-wide findings and caveats: An acknowledgment was made by the study that its TCR sequencing and HLA analysis involved relatively few individuals.

Regarding this clonotype: Antigen: not known.

This CDR3 is 13 amino acids long. The trim removed 5 bases at V and 5 bases at J, leaving 2 bases unmatched. Germline V lookup: CDR1 KGHSH, CDR2 LQKENI. V gene TRBV18 combines with J gene TRBJ2-3; 9 bases fit TRBD1. This receptor was obtained from a human donor with Susac syndrome. Input material: CD4+ T cells from PBMCs. CDR3 sequence (DNA): TGTGCCAGCTCAGGACAGGGGATAGATACGCAGTATTTT. Translation: CASSGQGIDTQYF. Variable domain in full (rest from reference TRBV18 and TRBJ2-3): NAGVMQNPRHLVRRRGQEARLRCSPMKGHSHVYWYRQLPEEGLKFMVYLQKENIIDESGMPKERFSAEFPKEGPSILRIQQVVRGDSAAYFCASSGQGIDTQYFGPGTRLTVL.